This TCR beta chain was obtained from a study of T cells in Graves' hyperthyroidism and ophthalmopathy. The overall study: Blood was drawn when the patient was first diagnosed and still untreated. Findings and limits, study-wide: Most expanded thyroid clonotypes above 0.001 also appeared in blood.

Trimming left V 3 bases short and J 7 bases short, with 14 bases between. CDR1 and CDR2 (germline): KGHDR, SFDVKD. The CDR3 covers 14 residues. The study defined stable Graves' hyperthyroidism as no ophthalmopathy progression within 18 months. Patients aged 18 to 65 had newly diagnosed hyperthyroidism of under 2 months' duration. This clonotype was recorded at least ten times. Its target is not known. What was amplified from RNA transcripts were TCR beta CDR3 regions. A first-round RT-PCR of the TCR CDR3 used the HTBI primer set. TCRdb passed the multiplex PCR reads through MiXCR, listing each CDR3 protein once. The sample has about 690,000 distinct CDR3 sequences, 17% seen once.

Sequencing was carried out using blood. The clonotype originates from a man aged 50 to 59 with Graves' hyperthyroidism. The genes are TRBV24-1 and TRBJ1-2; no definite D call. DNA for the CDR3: TGTGCCACCAGTGATCGGAGATGGTCTGCTGGCTACACCTTC. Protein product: CATSDRRWSAGYTF.